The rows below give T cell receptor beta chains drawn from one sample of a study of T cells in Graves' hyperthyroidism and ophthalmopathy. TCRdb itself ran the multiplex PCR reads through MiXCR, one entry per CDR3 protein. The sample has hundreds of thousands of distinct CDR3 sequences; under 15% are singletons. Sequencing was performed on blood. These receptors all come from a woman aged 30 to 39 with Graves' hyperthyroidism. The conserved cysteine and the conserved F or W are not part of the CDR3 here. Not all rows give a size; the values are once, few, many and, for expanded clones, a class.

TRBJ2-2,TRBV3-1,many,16,ASSQESGRADDTGELF
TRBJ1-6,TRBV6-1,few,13,ASREAQGNNSPLH
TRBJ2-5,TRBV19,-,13,ASSIVRDRAETQY
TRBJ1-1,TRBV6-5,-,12,ASSYRGRGTEAF
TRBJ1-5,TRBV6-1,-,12,ASRGDALGEPQH
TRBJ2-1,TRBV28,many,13,ASSAGQLSYNEQF
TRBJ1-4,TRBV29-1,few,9,SVIVAEKLF
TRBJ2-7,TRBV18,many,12,ASSPQSGAGEQY
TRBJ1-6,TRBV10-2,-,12,ASSGRAPNSPLH
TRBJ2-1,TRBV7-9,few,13,ASSPGEGVLDEQF
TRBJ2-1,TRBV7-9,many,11,ASSSAREDEQF
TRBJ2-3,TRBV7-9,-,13,ASSLLPGGPDTQY
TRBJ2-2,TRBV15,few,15,ATSRAPGGANTGELF
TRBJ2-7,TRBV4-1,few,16,ASSLRLTSGRAGGEQY